Shown below are 5 T cell receptor beta chains from a single sample sequenced in a study of shared clonotypes between healthy human individuals. Profiling relied on immunoSEQ multiplex PCR, and the TCRdb table lists in-frame clones only, not all of them. The sample contains some 1.5 million clones, 95% to 99% of which appear only once. Sample: naive CD4+ T cells sorted from blood. Subset indicated: CD45RA+ positively selected. These receptors were obtained from a man aged 30 to 45 in good health.

The chain has TRBV5-5 and TRBJ2-6; no definite D call. Germline-derived CDR1 and CDR2 are SGHKS and YYEKEE (reference sequence). The germline V and J ends were trimmed by 1 base and 4 bases, with 3 bases remaining between them. The CDR3 length is 13 residues. This CDR3 is CASSLWGANVLTF. CDR3 nucleotides: TGTGCCAGCAGCTTGTGGGGGGCCAACGTCCTGACTTTC.

The V gene is TRBV6-4, the J gene TRBJ1-2; no firm D call. The length of the CDR3 is 14 residues. V shed 6 bases and J shed 2 bases, with 13 bases lying between them. Per the germline V gene, CDR1 is MRHNA and CDR2 is SNTAGT. The CDR3 protein is CASSPSGNNYGYTF. CDR3 DNA: TGTGCCAGCAGCCCCAGTGGGAACAACTATGGCTACACCTTC.

The J gene is TRBJ2-2, the V gene TRBV9, with D tentatively TRBD2 (6 bases). Germline V lookup: CDR1 SGDLS, CDR2 YYNGEE. Between the trimmed V and J ends, which lost 3 bases and 5 bases, there was a span of 14 bases. CDR3 length equals 15 residues. In DNA, the CDR3 is TGTGCCAGCAGCGAGAGGCCCCGGGGGACCGGGGAGCTGTTTTTT. Protein product: CASSERPRGTGELFF.

The chain recombines TRBV30 with TRBJ1-5; unclear D gene. Trimming cost V 2 bases and J 4 bases, with 12 bases left between them. Germline V gene data show CDR1 as GTSNPN and CDR2 as SVGIG (reference sequence). The CDR3 spans 14 residues. In nucleotides, the CDR3 is TGTGCCTGGAGTAGGTTAGCTGGTAATCAGCCCCAGCATTTT. Amino acids: CAWSRLAGNQPQHF.

The rearrangement links TRBV20-1 to TRBJ2-2; no reliable D call. The CDR3 totals 11 residues. Trimming took 4 bases from V and 5 from J, leaving 5 bases between them. CDR1 is DFQATT, CDR2 SNEGSKA, per germline (reference sequence). The CDR3 sequence is CSAKYTGELFF. The DNA for the CDR3 is TGCAGTGCTAAGTATACCGGGGAGCTGTTTTTT.